This T cell receptor beta chain was identified during a study of radiation and T cells in renal cell carcinoma. Study overall: Nephrectomy followed 15 Gy stereotactic body radiation by 4 weeks.

Time point specified: blood 2 weeks post-SBRT. Documented treatment: 15 Gy SBRT to primary tumor, nephrectomy 4 weeks later. The patient's renal cell carcinoma had clear cell pathology. CDR1 and CDR2 (germline): LGHNA, YNFKEQ. This CDR3 contains 17 residues. V lost 1 base and J 4 bases, leaving 18 bases between the germline ends. Data came from immunoSEQ multiplex PCR; TCRdb stores just in-frame clones and leaves some out. This sample yields 100,000 to 150,000 clones, of which over 75% are seen a single time; approximately 1.9% belongs to the top ten. This specimen was blood, taken from a patient whose treatment included radiotherapy and nephrectomy. This clonotype was obtained from an older woman with renal cell carcinoma. The rearrangement joins TRBV4-2 to TRBJ2-3; TRBD1 might be the D (6 bases). In DNA form, the CDR3 reads TGTGCCAGCAGCCAAGTGACACAGGGTTTCCTCGCAGATACGCAGTATTTT. Residues: CASSQVTQGFLADTQYF.